The 28 T cell receptor beta chains below were found in one sample sequenced in a study of cytomegalovirus exposure and HLA in healthy donors. The PCR was carried out with 60 Vbeta primers and 13 Jbeta primers. Produced via immunoSEQ multiplex PCR; TCRdb's table is partial and in-frame only. Seen here are some 170,000 clones, over 60% observed once, and the top ten hold roughly 5.8%. Sequencing input: PBMCs. These receptors were collected from a man aged 35-49 years in good health and CMV-seropositive.

This chain links TRBV5-4 with TRBJ1-4, with D perhaps matching TRBD1 (6 bases). The CDR3 sequence is 15 residues long. Germline lookup yields CDR1 SGHNT and CDR2 YYREEE (reference sequence). V was pared by 1 base and J by 3 bases, with 10 bases between. The CDR3 region has the DNA TGTGCCAGCAGCTTGATCCAGGGGCCTAATGAAAAACTGTTTTTT. Its translation: CASSLIQGPNEKLFF.

The chain carries TRBV25-1 and TRBJ2-7; TRBD1 agrees at 7 bases. The V segment lost 6 bases and the J segment 5 bases; nucleotides outside the gene matches: 7. The CDR3 totals 13 residues. Per the germline V gene, CDR1 is MGHDK and CDR2 is SYGVNS. This CDR3 is CASSQTGENEQYF. Here the CDR3 DNA reads TGTGCCAGCAGCCAAACAGGGGAGAACGAGCAGTACTTC.

The V gene is TRBV19, the J gene TRBJ1-2; D call uncertain. Germline CDR1 LNHDA, CDR2 SQIVND (reference sequence). The length of the CDR3 is 14 residues. Trimming took 3 bases from V and 4 from J, leaving 12 bases between them. In DNA, the CDR3 is TGTGCCAGTAGTATGAGGGCCAGGTCCTATGGCTACACCTTC. Protein sequence: CASSMRARSYGYTF.

The sample holds one count of this clone. This chain connects TRBV7-9 to TRBJ2-7; TRBD1 matches 8 bases. The junction had 7 bases not matched to a gene; V was cut back by 6 bases and J by 6 bases. Germline V lookup: CDR1 SEHNR, CDR2 FQNEAQ (reference sequence). This CDR3 is built from 13 residues. In DNA, the CDR3 is TGTGCCAGCAGGCCAAGCGGACAGGGCGAGCAGTACTTC. Protein: CASRPSGQGEQYF.

The J gene is TRBJ1-3, the V gene TRBV11-2; 9 bases fit TRBD1. The germline CDR1 and CDR2 sequences are SGHAT and FQNNGV. The CDR3 runs 14 residues. The trim removed 6 bases at V and 7 bases at J, leaving 7 bases unmatched. CDR3 sequence reads: CASRTGQGYNTIYF. In DNA, the CDR3 is TGTGCCAGCAGAACTGGACAGGGGTATAACACCATATATTTT.

The rearrangement links TRBV19 to TRBJ2-1, with D possibly TRBD1 on 5 matching bases. The ends were cut back, 1 base at V and 6 bases at J, with 10 bases in the middle. The CDR3 covers 14 residues. Looked up from germline, CDR1 is LNHDA and CDR2 is SQIVND (reference sequence). The chain's CDR3 is CASSIGAGLNEQFF. DNA for the CDR3: TGTGCCAGTAGTATAGGAGCAGGGCTCAATGAGCAGTTCTTC.

CDR3: CASSPPLTGVREKLFF. CDR3 sequence (DNA): TGTGCCAGCAGTCCTCCCTTGACAGGGGTAAGGGAAAAACTGTTTTTT. The chain couples TRBV28 to TRBJ1-4, with TRBD1 identical over 8 bases. CDR1 and CDR2 (germline): MDHEN, SYDVKM. The V segment lost 5 bases and the J segment 8 bases; nucleotides outside the gene matches: 13. The CDR3 totals 16 residues.

This clone was detected once. V and J are TRBV5-1 and TRBJ2-5; 8 bases map to TRBD2. The CDR3 runs 15 residues. The V and J ends lost 1 base and 4 bases, in that order; junction bases with no gene match: 6. Germline CDR1 reads SGHRS; CDR2 reads YFSETQ. The CDR3, as DNA: TGCGCCAGCAGCTTGTGGTACGCGGGAGGAGAGACCCAGTACTTC. This encodes CASSLWYAGGETQYF.

This clone was seen only once. The gene calls are TRBV27 and TRBJ2-7, with TRBD2 identical over 14 bases. The CDR3 runs 15 residues. V shed 6 bases and J 2 bases; nucleotides not matched to a gene: 3. Germline values: CDR1 MNHEY, CDR2 SMNVEV (reference sequence). CDR3 protein: CASSKTSGRAYEQYF. The DNA of the CDR3 is TGTGCCAGCAGCAAGACTAGCGGGAGGGCCTACGAGCAGTACTTC.

V and J are TRBV19 and TRBJ2-1, with TRBD1 as a possible D gene (6 bases). There are 15 residues in the CDR3. The ends were cut back, 7 bases at V and 10 bases at J, with 23 bases in the middle. CDR1 LNHDA and CDR2 SQIVND come from the germline V gene (reference sequence). The CDR3 loop reads CASNIGGRGLGEQFF. The CDR3 nucleotides read TGTGCCAGTAATATCGGTGGCAGGGGTCTAGGGGAGCAGTTCTTC.

This clone was recorded a few times. The V call is TRBV27, the J call TRBJ2-2, with 13 bases matching TRBD2. V lost 3 bases to trimming and J lost 6 bases; unmatched junction nucleotides: 4. This CDR3 contains 16 residues. CDR1 is MNHEY, CDR2 SMNVEV, per germline (reference sequence). Here the CDR3 reads CASSFTSGRVAGELFF. The CDR3 coding sequence is TGTGCCAGCAGTTTCACTAGCGGGAGGGTCGCCGGGGAGCTGTTTTTT.

This clone was counted a few times. This chain uses TRBV19 with TRBJ1-5; TRBD1 matches 10 bases. This CDR3 contains 15 residues. Germline V gene data show CDR1 as LNHDA and CDR2 as SQIVND (reference sequence). J gave up 3 bases and V 7 bases, and 6 bases lay outside the gene matches. The chain's CDR3 is CASIWGQGPNQPQHF. For the CDR3, the DNA is TGTGCCAGTATTTGGGGACAGGGGCCCAATCAGCCCCAGCATTTT.

The J gene is TRBJ2-5, the V gene TRBV4-1; D is possibly TRBD1 (5 bases). Trimming stripped 6 bases from V and 11 bases from J, with 25 bases between. CDR3 length: 15 amino acids. Germline V gene data show CDR1 as MGHRA and CDR2 as YSYEKL. CDR3 in amino acids: CASSDLRQGILEQYF. The CDR3 nucleotides are TGCGCCAGCAGTGACCTGCGGCAGGGTATTTTGGAGCAGTACTTC.

The V call is TRBV6-5, the J call TRBJ1-6; D not certain. Germline CDR1 is MNHEY and CDR2 is SVGAGI. The CDR3 totals 14 residues. V was shortened by 6 bases and J by 7 bases, with 13 bases between the two germline ends. CDR3 region: CASRGGLVNSPLHF. The CDR3 bases are TGTGCCAGCAGGGGCGGACTGGTCAATTCACCCCTCCACTTT.

CDR3 loop: CASHFGQGEVTQYF. In DNA form, the CDR3 reads TGTGCCAGCCATTTTGGACAGGGGGAAGTGACCCAGTACTTC. The V and J genes are TRBV6-1 and TRBJ2-5, with TRBD1 matching over 10 bases. The CDR3 contains 14 residues. CDR1 and CDR2 (germline): MNHNS, SASEGT. The J segment lost 7 bases and the V segment lost 8 bases, leaving 10 bases of the junction unmatched.

This clone was counted only a few times. V usage is TRBV6-1 and J usage is TRBJ1-4; D may be TRBD1 (5 bases). The germline V and J ends were trimmed by 5 bases and 3 bases, with 13 bases remaining between them. Germline lookup yields CDR1 MNHNS and CDR2 SASEGT. CDR3 length: 15 residues. The CDR3 protein is CASSKVQGPNEKLFF. The CDR3 DNA reads as TGTGCCAGCAGTAAAGTGCAGGGCCCTAATGAAAAACTGTTTTTT.

In this sample, this clone turned up a few times. V is TRBV5-1 and J is TRBJ1-4, with 7 nucleotides matching TRBD1. The J segment lost 7 bases and the V segment lost 4 bases, leaving 10 bases of the junction unmatched. CDR1 and CDR2 (germline): SGHRS, YFSETQ. The CDR3 spans 15 residues. The CDR3 DNA reads as TGCGCCAGCAGCCTCAACGACAGGGCTGCTGAAAAACTGTTTTTT. Its translation: CASSLNDRAAEKLFF.

In this sample, this clone turned up once. V gene TRBV11-2 combines with J gene TRBJ1-1; TRBD1 is a possible D gene (5 bases). The germline V and J ends were trimmed by 1 base and 10 bases, with 13 bases remaining between them. Per the germline V gene, CDR1 is SGHAT and CDR2 is FQNNGV. This CDR3 region has 13 residues. CDR3 amino acids: CASSLGQGAGAFF. The CDR3 bases are TGTGCCAGCAGCTTAGGGCAGGGCGCAGGAGCTTTCTTT.

J is TRBJ2-3 and V is TRBV27; weak D call: TRBD1 (6 bases). CDR1 is MNHEY and CDR2 is SMNVEV in the germline V gene (reference sequence). Trimming pared 5 bases from V and 4 bases from J, leaving 10 bases between. The CDR3 runs to 13 residues. CDR3 loop: CASSTYRADTQYF. DNA for the CDR3: TGTGCCAGCAGTACCTACAGGGCAGATACGCAGTATTTT.

The genes are TRBV28 and TRBJ2-7; D might be TRBD2 (6 bases). This CDR3 has 17 amino acids. Trimming cost V 7 bases and J 0 bases, with 22 bases left between them. Per germline, CDR1 MDHEN and CDR2 SYDVKM. CDR3 nucleotide sequence: TGTGCCAGCACCCAAGGGCCCCAGGGACTGAGCTCCTACGAGCAGTACTTC. It encodes CASTQGPQGLSSYEQYF. Variable domain in full (rest from reference TRBV28 and TRBJ2-7): DVKVTQSSRYLVKRTGEKVFLECVQDMDHENMFWYRQDPGLGLRLIYFSYDVKMKEKGDIPEGYSVSREKKERFSLILESASTNQTSMYLCASTQGPQGLSSYEQYFGPGTRLTVT.

The chain is built from TRBV9 and TRBJ2-5, with D hard to call. Germline CDR1 SGDLS, CDR2 YYNGEE. Trimming left V 0 bases short and J 2 bases short, with 11 bases between. This CDR3 comprises 15 residues. CDR3 protein: CASSVGPTEQETQYF. DNA for the CDR3: TGTGCCAGCAGCGTAGGCCCCACCGAGCAAGAGACCCAGTACTTC.

The chain has TRBV19 and TRBJ2-2, with 7 bases fitting TRBD2. V lost 4 bases to trimming and J lost 1 base; unmatched junction nucleotides: 6. Germline loops: CDR1 LNHDA, CDR2 SQIVND (reference sequence). The CDR3 runs to 16 residues. The DNA of the CDR3 is TGTGCCAGTAGTAAAGCCTCGGGGGGGAACACCGGGGAGCTGTTTTTT. Residues: CASSKASGGNTGELFF.

The V and J genes are TRBV5-1 and TRBJ2-1, with a possible D match to TRBD2 (5 bases). The CDR3 spans 16 residues. Looked up from germline, CDR1 is SGHRS and CDR2 is YFSETQ. V was trimmed by 2 bases and J by 2 bases, leaving 14 bases between them. The CDR3 DNA follows: TGCGCCAGCAGCTTAGCGACGGGATGGCCCTACAATGAGCAGTTCTTC. Translation gives CASSLATGWPYNEQFF.

The chain recombines TRBV2 with TRBJ2-7, with 13 bases identical to TRBD2. The CDR3 loop spans 15 amino acids. V lost 8 bases and J lost 3; bases outside the gene matches: 7. Germline CDR1 is SNHLY and CDR2 is FYNNEI. CDR3 sequence (DNA): TGTGCCAGCCGAACTAGCGGGAGGGGTCTCTACGAGCAGTACTTC. It yields the protein CASRTSGRGLYEQYF.

The chain joins TRBV11-2 to TRBJ2-6; 8 bases agree with TRBD1. V gave up 5 bases and J gave up 0 bases; unmatched junction bases: 12. This CDR3 comprises 19 residues. Germline loops: CDR1 SGHAT, CDR2 FQNNGV. CDR3 residues: CASSLGQGSAPSGANVLTF. The CDR3 DNA follows: TGTGCCAGCAGCCTTGGACAGGGTTCTGCTCCCTCTGGGGCCAACGTCCTGACTTTC.

V gene TRBV25-1 combines with J gene TRBJ2-1; 7 bases are a match to TRBD1. The germline gives CDR1 MGHDK, CDR2 SYGVNS. The CDR3 extends over 15 amino acids. Germline trimming cut 5 bases from V and 1 base from J; bases unmatched to any gene: 5. CDR3 nucleotides: TGTGCCAGCAGTCGGTCAGGGGGTTCCTACAATGAGCAGTTCTTC. It translates to CASSRSGGSYNEQFF.

V usage is TRBV5-1 and J usage is TRBJ2-3; D is unclear. CDR1 is SGHRS and CDR2 is YFSETQ in the germline V gene. V lost 3 bases and J 0 bases, leaving 8 bases between the germline ends. The CDR3 is 14 residues long. The CDR3: CASSSPASTDTQYF. The CDR3 nucleotides read TGCGCCAGCAGCTCCCCCGCGAGCACAGATACGCAGTATTTT.

This clone has a handful of counts. This sequence joins TRBV9 and TRBJ1-1; no clear D. This CDR3 spans 13 amino acids. Trimming took 4 bases from V and 4 from J, leaving 11 bases between them. Germline V CDR1 and CDR2: SGDLS, YYNGEE. The CDR3 DNA reads as TGTGCCAGCAGCCAGAGGCAGAGCACTGAAGCTTTCTTT. It yields the protein CASSQRQSTEAFF.